This TCR beta chain was recorded in a study of blood T cells in healthy people across ages (dated by TCRdb to between 2015 and 2016). Looking at the study overall: In model experiments, roughly one uniquely barcoded TCR beta cDNA molecule per two T cells was captured by template switching. Using deep sequencing normalized with unique cDNA molecular identifiers, the study measured how TCR beta repertoire diversity changes with age. The donors were divided into four age groups: young (average around 15 years), middle-aged (approximately 39), aged (approximately 62) and long-lived (roughly 82). To avoid experimental bias, donors of different ages were spread randomly across the sequencing lanes. Using the same blood draw, the study looked at two additional independent replicas of 1 million unique cDNA reads for two donors, one aged 18 to 29 and the other aged 80 or older.

Donors were 30 to 45 systemically healthy Caucasian individuals from Russia aged roughly 6 to 95 years. Around 10 milliliters of peripheral blood were drawn from each donor into EDTA-treated Vacutainer tubes. Ficoll-Paque density-gradient centrifugation was used to isolate PBMCs, with at least 6 million obtained per sample. Total RNA was extracted from PBMCs with Trizol reagent, with at least 6 micrograms obtained per sample. For every donor, an aliquot of PBMCs went through flow cytometry to measure the percentages of naive CD45RAhigh/CD27high T cells. This clonotype appeared many times. Its antigen has not been determined. No base quality values were provided; no much bigger clone lies one nucleotide off. Library prep was done by 5' RACE. For sequencing, an Illumina HiSeq 2500 was employed. A second PCR of about 6 to 11 cycles was run with a J-beta primer mix and a sample-barcoded 5' primer. Each TCR beta cDNA molecule received a unique molecular identifier from a template-switch 5' adaptor carrying 12 random nucleotides. Each sample yielded at least 3 million CDR3-containing paired-end reads. First-strand cDNA synthesis was performed from all RNA using the Mint cDNA synthesis kit, with priming by a TRBC-specific oligonucleotide. Following uracil-DNA glycosylase treatment, all cDNA underwent a first 18-cycle PCR with the universal primers M1SS and BC2_uni_R. The paper's processing steps were these. Normalization of each sample was performed by random selection of 1 million high-quality reads, each carrying a distinct molecular identifier. Instead of being binned into consensus sequences, reads that shared molecular identifiers were thrown out. MiTCR, set to a Q25 quality threshold and the strictest error-elimination algorithm, was used for CDR3 identification, clonotype clustering and error correction. Lower-bound total TCR beta diversity was estimated with a nonparametric unseen species model using Euler transformation. The public sequencing data were trimmed at Q25 with fastp and processed into clonotypes with MiXCR by TCRdb, which kept only in-frame beta chains. For every CDR3 protein sequence, its rows merge into one entry that carries the most common genes and DNA. These V and J calls are TCRdb output, not the study's own analysis. In all, the sample holds about 670,000 distinct CDR3 sequences, and about 51% of those were seen once. About 14% of the sample rests with the top ten.

Broader findings and caveats from the paper: Since profiling was done on bulk unsorted PBMCs, naive and antigen-experienced compartments could not be conclusively compared. Compared with the aged group, more naive CD4+ T cells, fewer expanded clones and increased TCR diversity were shown by the long-lived group, suggesting age selection. Total diversity estimates from one million sequenced T cells were considered lower bounds and underestimates. Donor CMV infection status was unknown, potentially confounding age-related changes in expanded clonotypes. There was a strong correlation between observed TCR beta diversity and the percentage of naive T cells measured by flow cytometry. As age increased, observed TCR beta diversity per million T cells dropped in a roughly linear way, and a significant reduction was already evident by age 40.

The specimen was blood. The sequence was collected from a woman aged 80 or older in good health.

The CDR3 in this case is CASSETPNYNEQFF. The nucleotide sequence is given as TGTGCCAGCAGCGAGACTCCGAACTACAATGAGCAGTTCTTC. Recombination linked TRBV7-2 to TRBJ2-1, with no D gene named confidently. From a lookup of the germline V gene, CDR1 and CDR2 are SGHTA and FQGNSA. V is reduced by 5 bases and J by 3 bases, leaving a spacing of 11 bases between them. From the cysteine through the phenylalanine, the CDR3 covers 14 amino acids. Only the CDR3 DNA stays, 42 bases, in frame from base 1.